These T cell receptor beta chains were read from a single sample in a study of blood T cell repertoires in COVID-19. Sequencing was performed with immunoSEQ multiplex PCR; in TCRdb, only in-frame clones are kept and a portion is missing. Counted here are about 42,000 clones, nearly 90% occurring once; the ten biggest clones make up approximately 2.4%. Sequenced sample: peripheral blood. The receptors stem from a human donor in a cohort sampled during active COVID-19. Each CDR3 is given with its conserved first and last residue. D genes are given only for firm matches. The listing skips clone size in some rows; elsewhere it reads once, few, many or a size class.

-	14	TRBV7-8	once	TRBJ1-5	TGTGCCAGCAGCTTAGCTCGGGGGGATCAGCCCCAGCATTTT	CASSLARGDQPQHF
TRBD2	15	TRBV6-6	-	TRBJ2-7	TGTGCCAGCAGAGCCGGGACTAGCGTTCGCTACGAGCAGTACTTC	CASRAGTSVRYEQYF
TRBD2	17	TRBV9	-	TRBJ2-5	TGTGCCAGCAGCGTCCTTGCGGGGGGGCCTCCTCAGGAGACCCAGTACTTC	CASSVLAGGPPQETQYF
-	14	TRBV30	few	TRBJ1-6	TGTGCCTGGAGTGTACTCAGGGGCCCTATGGCCCTCCACTTT	CAWSVLRGPMALHF
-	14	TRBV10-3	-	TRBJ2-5	TGTGCCATCAGTGCGACCAGGGACCAAGAGACCCAGTACTTC	CAISATRDQETQYF
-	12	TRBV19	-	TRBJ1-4	TGTGCCAGTAATAGCGTAGCCGAAAAACTGTTTTTT	CASNSVAEKLFF
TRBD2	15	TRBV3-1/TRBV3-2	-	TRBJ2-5	TGTGCCACCGCCCCAGCGGGGGACCTCTGGGAGACCCAGTACTTC	CATAPAGDLWETQYF
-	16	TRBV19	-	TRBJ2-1	TGTGCCAGTAGGCTAGGGGCGCCAGGTAATAAAAATGAGCAGTTCTTC	CASRLGAPGNKNEQFF
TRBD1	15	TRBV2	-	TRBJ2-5	TGTGCCAGCAGTGGACGACAGGGGCCCGGGGAGACCCAGTACTTC	CASSGRQGPGETQYF
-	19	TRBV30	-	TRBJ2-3	TGTGCCTGGAGTAGCGGATTTGGGTGGGACACTAGGGGGACAGATACGCAGTATTTT	CAWSSGFGWDTRGTDTQYF
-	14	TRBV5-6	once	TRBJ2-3	TGTGCCAGCAGCCCTAGGTTCGGCACAGATACGCAGTATTTT	CASSPRFGTDTQYF
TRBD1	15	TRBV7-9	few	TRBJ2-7	TGTGCCAGCAGCTTAGAGGACAGGGGCATATACGAGCAGTACTTC	CASSLEDRGIYEQYF
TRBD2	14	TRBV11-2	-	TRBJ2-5	TGTGCCAGCAGTCCTAGCGGAGGGCAAGAGACCCAGTACTTC	CASSPSGGQETQYF